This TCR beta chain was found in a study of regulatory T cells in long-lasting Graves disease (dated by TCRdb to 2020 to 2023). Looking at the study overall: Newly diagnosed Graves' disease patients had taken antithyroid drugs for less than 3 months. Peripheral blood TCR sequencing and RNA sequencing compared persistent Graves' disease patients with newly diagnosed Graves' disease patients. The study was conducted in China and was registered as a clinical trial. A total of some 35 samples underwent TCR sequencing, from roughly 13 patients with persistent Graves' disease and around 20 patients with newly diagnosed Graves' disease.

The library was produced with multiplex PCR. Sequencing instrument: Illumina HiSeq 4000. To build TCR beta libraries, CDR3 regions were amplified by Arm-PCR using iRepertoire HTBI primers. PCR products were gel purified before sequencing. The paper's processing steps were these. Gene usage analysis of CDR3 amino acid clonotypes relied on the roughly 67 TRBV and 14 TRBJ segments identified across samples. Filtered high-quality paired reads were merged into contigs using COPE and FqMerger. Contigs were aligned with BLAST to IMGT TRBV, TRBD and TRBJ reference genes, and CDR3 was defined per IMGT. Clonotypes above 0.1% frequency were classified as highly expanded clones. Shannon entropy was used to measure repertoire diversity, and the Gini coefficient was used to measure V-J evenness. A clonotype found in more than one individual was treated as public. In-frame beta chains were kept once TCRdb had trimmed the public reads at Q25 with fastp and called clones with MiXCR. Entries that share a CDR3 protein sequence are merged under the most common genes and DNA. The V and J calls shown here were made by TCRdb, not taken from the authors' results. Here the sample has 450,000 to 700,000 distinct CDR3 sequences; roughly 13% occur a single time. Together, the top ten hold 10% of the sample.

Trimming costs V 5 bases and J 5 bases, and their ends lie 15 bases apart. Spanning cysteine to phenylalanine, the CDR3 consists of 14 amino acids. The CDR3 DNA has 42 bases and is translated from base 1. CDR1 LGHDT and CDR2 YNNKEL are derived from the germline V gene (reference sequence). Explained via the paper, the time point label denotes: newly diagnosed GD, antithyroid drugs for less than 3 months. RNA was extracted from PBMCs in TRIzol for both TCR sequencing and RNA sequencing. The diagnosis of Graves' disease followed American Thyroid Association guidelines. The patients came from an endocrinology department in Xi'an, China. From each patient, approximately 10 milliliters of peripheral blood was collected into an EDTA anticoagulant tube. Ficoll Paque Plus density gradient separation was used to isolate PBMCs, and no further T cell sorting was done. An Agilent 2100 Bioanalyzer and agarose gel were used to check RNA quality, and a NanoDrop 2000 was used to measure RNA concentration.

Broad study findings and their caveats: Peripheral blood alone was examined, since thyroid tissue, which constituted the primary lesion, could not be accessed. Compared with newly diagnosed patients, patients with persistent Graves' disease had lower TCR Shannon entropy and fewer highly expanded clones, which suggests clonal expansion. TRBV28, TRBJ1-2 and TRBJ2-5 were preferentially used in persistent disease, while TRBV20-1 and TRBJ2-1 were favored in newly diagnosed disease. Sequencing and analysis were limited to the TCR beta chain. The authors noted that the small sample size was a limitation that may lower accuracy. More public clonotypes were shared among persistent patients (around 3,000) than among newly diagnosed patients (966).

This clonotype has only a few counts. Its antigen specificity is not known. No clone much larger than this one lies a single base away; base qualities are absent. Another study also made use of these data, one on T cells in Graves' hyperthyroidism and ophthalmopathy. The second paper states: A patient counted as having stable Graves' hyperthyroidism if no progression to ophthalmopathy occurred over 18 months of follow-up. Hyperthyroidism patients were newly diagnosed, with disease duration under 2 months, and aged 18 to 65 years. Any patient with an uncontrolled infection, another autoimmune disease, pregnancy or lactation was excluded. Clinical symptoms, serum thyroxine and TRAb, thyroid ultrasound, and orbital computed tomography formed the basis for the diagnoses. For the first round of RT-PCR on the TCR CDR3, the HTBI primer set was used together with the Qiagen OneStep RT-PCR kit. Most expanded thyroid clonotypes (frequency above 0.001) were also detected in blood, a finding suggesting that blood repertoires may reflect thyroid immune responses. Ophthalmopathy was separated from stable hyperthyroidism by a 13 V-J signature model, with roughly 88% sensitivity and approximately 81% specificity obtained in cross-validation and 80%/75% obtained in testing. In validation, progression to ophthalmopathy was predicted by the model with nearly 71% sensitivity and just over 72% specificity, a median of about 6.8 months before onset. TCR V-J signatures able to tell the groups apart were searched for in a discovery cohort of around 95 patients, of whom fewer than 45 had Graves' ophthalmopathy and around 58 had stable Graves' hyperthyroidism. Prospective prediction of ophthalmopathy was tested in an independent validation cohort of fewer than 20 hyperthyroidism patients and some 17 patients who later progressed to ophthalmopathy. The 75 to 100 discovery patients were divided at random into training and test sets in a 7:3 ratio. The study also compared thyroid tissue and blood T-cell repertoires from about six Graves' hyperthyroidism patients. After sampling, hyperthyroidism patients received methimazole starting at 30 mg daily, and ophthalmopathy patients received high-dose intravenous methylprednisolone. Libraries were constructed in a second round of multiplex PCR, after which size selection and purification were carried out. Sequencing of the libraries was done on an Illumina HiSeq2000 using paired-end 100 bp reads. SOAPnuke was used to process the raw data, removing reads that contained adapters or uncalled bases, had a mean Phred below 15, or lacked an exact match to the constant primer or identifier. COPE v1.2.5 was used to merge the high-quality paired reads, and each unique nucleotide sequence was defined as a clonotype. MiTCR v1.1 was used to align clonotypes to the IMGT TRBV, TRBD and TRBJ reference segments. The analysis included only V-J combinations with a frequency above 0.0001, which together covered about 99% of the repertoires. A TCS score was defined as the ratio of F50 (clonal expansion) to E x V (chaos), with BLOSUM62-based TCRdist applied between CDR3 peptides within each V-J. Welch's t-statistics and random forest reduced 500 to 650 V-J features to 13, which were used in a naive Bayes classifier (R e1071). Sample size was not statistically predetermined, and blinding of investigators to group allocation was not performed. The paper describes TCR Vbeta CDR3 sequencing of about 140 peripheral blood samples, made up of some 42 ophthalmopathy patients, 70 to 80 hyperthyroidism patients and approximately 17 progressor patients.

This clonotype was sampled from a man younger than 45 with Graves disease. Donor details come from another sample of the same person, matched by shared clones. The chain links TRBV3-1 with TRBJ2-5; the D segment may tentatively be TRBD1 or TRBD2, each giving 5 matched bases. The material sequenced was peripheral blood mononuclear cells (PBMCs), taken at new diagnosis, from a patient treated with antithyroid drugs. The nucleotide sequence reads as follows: TGTGCCAGCAGCTTGCTGGGGGAGATGGAGACCCAGTACTTC. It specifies CASSLLGEMETQYF.